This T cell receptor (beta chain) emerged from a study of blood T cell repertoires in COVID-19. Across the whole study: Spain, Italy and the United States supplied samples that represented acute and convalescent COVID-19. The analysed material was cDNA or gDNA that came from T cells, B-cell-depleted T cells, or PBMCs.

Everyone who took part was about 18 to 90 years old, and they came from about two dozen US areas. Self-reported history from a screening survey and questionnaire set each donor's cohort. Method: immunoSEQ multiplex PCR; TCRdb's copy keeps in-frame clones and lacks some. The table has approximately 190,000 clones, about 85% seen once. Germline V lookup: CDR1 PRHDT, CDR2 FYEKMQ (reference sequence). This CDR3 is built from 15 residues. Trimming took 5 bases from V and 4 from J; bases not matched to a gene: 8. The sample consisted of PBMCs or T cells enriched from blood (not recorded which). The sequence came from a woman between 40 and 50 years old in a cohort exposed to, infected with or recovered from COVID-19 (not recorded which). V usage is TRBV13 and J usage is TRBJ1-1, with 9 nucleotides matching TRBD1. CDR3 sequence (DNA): TGTGCCAGCAGCCTATACAGGGGGCTTGGCACTGAAGCTTTCTTT. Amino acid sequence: CASSLYRGLGTEAFF.